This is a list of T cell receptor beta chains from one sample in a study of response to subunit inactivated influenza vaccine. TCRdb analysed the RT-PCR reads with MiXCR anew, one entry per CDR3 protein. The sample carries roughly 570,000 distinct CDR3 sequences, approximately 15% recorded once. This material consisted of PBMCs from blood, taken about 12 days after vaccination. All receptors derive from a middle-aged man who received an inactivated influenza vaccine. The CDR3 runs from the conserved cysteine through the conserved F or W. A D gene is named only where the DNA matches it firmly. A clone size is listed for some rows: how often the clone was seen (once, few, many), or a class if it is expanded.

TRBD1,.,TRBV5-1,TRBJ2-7,CASSLGGQNNYEQYF,TGCGCCAGCAGCTTGGGGGGACAGAATAACTACGAGCAGTACTTC
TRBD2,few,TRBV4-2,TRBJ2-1,CASSQDPSTGGVYNEQFF,TGTGCCAGCAGCCAAGATCCCTCAACGGGGGGGGTTTACAATGAGCAGTTCTTC
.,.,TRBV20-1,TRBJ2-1,CSATTPSYNEQFF,TGCAGTGCCACTACCCCTTCCTACAATGAGCAGTTCTTC
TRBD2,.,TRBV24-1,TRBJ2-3,CATSDWTSWSTDTQYF,TGTGCCACCAGTGATTGGACTAGCTGGAGCACAGATACGCAGTATTTT
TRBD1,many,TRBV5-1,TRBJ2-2,CASRNDRVTGELFF,TGCGCCAGCAGGAATGACAGGGTCACCGGGGAGCTGTTTTTT
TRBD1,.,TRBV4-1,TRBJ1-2,CASSQDIGTGDYGYTF,TGCGCCAGCAGCCAAGATATTGGGACAGGGGACTATGGCTACACCTTC
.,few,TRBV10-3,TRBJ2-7,CAISESEVEQYF,TGTGCCATCAGTGAGTCGGAGGTTGAGCAGTACTTC
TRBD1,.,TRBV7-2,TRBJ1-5,CASSLTYRGGQPQHF,TGTGCCAGCAGCCTCACCTACAGGGGAGGGCAGCCCCAGCATTTT
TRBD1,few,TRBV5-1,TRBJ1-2,CASSLGSGGYGYTF,TGCGCCAGCAGCTTGGGATCAGGGGGCTATGGCTACACCTTC
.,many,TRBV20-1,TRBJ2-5,CSASRGGGQETQYF,TGCAGTGCTAGCAGGGGGGGAGGTCAAGAGACCCAGTACTTC
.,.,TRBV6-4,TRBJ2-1,CASSEVLAYEQFF,TGTGCCAGCAGTGAAGTTTTAGCTTATGAGCAGTTCTTC
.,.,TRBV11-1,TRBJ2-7,CASSSSSAGNHFSYEQYF,TGTGCCAGCAGCTCGTCGAGCGCCGGGAATCACTTCTCCTACGAGCAGTACTTC
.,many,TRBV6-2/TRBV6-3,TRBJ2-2,CASSYLTGELFF,TGTGCCAGCAGTTACTTGACCGGGGAGCTGTTTTTT
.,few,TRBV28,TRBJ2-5,CASSLYGVETQYF,TGTGCCAGCAGTTTATACGGGGTCGAGACCCAGTACTTC
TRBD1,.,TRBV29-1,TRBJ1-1,CSVERSRTGQGWAFF,TGCAGCGTTGAACGGAGTCGGACAGGGCAGGGTTGGGCTTTCTTT
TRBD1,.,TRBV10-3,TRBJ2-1,CAISSGQVEFF,TGTGCCATCAGTTCCGGACAGGTGGAGTTCTTC
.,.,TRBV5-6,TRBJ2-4,CASSTLGGIQYF,TGTGCCAGCAGCACTCTGGGAGGCATTCAGTACTTC
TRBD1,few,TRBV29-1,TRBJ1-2,CSVRKGTGGAYGYTF,TGCAGCGTTCGCAAGGGTACAGGGGGCGCCTATGGCTACACCTTC
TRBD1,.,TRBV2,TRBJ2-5,CASSRDRGRETQYF,TGTGCCAGCAGCCGGGACAGGGGGAGGGAGACCCAGTACTTC
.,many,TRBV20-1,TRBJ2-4,CSARDSLRLGGFNTGHIQYF,TGCAGTGCTAGAGATTCGCTGCGATTAGGAGGGTTTAACACTGGGCACATTCAGTACTTC
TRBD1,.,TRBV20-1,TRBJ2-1,CSARGRQGGFNEQFF,TGCAGTGCTAGAGGTCGACAGGGTGGGTTCAATGAGCAGTTCTTC
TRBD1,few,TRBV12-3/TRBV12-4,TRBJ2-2,CASSLGTGQTGELFF,TGTGCCAGCAGTTTAGGGACAGGGCAAACCGGGGAGCTGTTTTTT
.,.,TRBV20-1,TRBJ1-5,CSAQPAHRVSQPQHF,TGCAGTGCGCAGCCGGCCCACAGGGTTTCTCAGCCCCAGCATTTT
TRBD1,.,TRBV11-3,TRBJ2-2,CASSPHRGRTGELFF,TGTGCCAGCAGCCCGCACAGGGGGCGCACCGGGGAGCTGTTTTTT